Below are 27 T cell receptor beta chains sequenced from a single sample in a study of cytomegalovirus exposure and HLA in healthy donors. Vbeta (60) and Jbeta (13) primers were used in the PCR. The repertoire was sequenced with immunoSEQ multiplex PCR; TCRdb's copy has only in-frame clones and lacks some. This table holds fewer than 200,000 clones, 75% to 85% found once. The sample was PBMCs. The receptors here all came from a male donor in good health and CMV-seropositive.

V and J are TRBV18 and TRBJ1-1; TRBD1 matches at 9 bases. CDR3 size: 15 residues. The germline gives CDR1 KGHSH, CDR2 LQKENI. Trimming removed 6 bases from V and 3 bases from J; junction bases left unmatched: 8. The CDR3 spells CASSWTTGGDTEAFF. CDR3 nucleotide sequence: TGTGCCAGCTCTTGGACGACAGGGGGTGACACTGAAGCTTTCTTT.

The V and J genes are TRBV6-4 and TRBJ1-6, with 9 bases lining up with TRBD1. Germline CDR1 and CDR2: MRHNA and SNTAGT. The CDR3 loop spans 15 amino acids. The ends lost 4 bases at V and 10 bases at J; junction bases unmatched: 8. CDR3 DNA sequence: TGTGCCAGCAGTGTGGAGGACAGGGGAGGGTCACCCCTCCACTTT. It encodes CASSVEDRGGSPLHF.

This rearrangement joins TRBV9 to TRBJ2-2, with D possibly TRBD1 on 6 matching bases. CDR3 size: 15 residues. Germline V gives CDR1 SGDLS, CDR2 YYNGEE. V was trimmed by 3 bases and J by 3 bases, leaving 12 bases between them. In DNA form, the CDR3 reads TGTGCCAGCAGCGACGCTAGACAGGACACCGGGGAGCTGTTTTTT. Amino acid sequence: CASSDARQDTGELFF.

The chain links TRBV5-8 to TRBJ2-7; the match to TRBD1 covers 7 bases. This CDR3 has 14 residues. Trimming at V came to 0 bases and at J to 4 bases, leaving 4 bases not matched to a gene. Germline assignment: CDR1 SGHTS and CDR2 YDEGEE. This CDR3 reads CASSLAGGPYEQYF. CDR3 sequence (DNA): TGTGCCAGCAGCTTGGCAGGGGGTCCGTACGAGCAGTACTTC.

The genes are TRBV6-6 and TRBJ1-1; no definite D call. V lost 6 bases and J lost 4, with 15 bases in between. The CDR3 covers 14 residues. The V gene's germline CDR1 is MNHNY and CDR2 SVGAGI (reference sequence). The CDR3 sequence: CASSRTVIGTEAFF. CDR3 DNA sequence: TGTGCCAGCAGCCGCACTGTAATTGGCACTGAAGCTTTCTTT.

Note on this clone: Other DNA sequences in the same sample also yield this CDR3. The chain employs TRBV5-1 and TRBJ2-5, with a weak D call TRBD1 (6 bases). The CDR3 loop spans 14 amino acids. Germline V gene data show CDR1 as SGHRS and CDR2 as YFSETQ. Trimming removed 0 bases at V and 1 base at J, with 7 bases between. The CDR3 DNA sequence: TGCGCCAGCAGCTTGGGGGGGCCCCAAGAGACCCAGTACTTC. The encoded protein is CASSLGGPQETQYF.

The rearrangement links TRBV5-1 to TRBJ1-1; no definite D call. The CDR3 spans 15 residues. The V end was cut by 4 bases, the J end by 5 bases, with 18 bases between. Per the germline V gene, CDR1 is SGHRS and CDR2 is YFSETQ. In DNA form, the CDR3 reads TGCGCCAGCAGCCGAGCGGACGGACTTAGGACTGAAGCTTTCTTT. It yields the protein CASSRADGLRTEAFF.

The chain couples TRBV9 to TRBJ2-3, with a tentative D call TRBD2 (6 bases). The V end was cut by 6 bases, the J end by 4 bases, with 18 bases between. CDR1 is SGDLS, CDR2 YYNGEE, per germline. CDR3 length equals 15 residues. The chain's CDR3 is CASTPPGEASDTQYF. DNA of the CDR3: TGTGCCAGCACCCCTCCGGGGGAAGCATCAGATACGCAGTATTTT.

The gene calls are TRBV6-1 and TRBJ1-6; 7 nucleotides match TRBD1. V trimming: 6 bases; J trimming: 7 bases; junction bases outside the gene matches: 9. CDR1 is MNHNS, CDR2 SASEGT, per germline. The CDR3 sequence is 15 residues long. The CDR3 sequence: CASSRQGRGNSPLHF. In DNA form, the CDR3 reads TGTGCCAGCAGCAGACAGGGTAGGGGGAATTCACCCCTCCACTTT.

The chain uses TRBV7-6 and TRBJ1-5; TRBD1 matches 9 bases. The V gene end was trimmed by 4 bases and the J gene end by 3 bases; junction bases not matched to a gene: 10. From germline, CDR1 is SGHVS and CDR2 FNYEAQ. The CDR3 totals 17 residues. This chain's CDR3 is CASSSLDRGVTNQPQHF. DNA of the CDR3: TGTGCCAGCAGCTCCCTGGACAGGGGAGTTACCAATCAGCCCCAGCATTTT.

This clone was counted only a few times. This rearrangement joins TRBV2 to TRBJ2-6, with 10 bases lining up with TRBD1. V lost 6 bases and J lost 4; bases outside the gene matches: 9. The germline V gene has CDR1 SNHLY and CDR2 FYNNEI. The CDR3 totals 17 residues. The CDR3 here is CASSLTGGASGANVLTF. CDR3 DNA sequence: TGTGCCAGCAGCCTGACAGGGGGCGCTTCCGGGGCCAACGTCCTGACTTTC.

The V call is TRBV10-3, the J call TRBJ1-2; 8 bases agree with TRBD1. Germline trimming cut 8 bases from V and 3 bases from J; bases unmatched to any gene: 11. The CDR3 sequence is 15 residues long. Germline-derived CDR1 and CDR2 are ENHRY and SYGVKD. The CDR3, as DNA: TGTGCCATCGGGGCCAGGACAGGGAGAGACTATGGCTACACCTTC. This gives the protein CAIGARTGRDYGYTF.

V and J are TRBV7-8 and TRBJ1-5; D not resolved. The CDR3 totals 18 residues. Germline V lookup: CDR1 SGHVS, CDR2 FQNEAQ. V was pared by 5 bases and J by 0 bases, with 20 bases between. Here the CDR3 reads CASSPRGSEPYSNQPQHF. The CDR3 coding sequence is TGTGCCAGCAGCCCGCGCGGATCAGAACCGTATAGCAATCAGCCCCAGCATTTT.

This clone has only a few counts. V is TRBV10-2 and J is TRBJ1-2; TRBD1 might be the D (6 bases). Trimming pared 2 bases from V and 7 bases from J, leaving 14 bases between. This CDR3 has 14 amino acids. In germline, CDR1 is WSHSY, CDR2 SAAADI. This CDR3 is CASSELQGSGGYTF. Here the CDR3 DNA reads TGCGCCAGCAGTGAGCTACAGGGAAGTGGTGGCTACACCTTC.

CDR3 bases: TGTGCCAGCAGCTTAGAGAGACAGGGGAAGTTGGCTTTCTTT. This encodes CASSLERQGKLAFF. This chain connects TRBV11-2 to TRBJ1-1; TRBD1 aligns across 8 bases. The CDR3 consists of 14 residues. The trim removed 0 bases at V and 11 bases at J, leaving 8 bases unmatched. The germline CDR1 and CDR2 sequences are SGHAT and FQNNGV.

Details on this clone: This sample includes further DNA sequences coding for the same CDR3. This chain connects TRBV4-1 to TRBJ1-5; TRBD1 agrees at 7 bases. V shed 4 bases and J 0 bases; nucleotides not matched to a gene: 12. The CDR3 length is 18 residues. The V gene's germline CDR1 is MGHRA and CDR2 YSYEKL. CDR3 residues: CASSPAMTGPYSNQPQHF. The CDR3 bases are TGCGCCAGCAGCCCAGCAATGACAGGGCCCTATAGCAATCAGCCCCAGCATTTT.

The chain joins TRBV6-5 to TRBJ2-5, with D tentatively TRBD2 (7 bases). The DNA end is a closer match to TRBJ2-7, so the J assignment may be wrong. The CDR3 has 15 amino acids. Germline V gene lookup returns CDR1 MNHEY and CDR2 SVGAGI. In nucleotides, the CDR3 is TGTGCCAGCAAAGGGGGGCGGGGGAGCTCCTACGAGCAGTACTTC. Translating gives CASKGGRGSSYEQYF.

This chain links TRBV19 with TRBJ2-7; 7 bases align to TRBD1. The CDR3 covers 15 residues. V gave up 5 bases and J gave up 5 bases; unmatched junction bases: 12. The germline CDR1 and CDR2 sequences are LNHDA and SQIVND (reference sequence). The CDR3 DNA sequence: TGTGCCAGTAGTTCACTTGGGGGCAGGGGGAACGAGCAGTACTTC. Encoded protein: CASSSLGGRGNEQYF.

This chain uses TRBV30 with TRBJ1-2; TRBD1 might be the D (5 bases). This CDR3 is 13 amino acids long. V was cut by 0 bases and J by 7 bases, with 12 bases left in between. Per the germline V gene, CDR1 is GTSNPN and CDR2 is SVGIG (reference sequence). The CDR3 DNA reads TGTGCCTGGAGTGTCCCGGGGAGGGGTGGCTACACCTTC. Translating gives CAWSVPGRGGYTF.

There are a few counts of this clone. Here the CDR3 DNA reads TGCGCCAGCAGCCCGGGACAGGGGATCTACGAGCAGTACTTC. Translating gives CASSPGQGIYEQYF. V gene TRBV4-3 combines with J gene TRBJ2-7, with TRBD1 identical over 10 bases. The junction had 3 bases not matched to a gene; V was cut back by 4 bases and J by 3 bases. Germline-derived CDR1 and CDR2 are LGHNA and YSLEER. The CDR3 is made up of 14 amino acids.

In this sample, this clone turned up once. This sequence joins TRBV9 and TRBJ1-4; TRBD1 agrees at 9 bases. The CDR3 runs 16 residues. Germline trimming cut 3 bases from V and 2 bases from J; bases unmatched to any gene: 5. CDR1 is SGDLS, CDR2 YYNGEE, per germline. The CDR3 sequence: CASSGTGVGTNEKLFF. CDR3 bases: TGTGCCAGCAGCGGGACAGGGGTAGGGACTAATGAAAAACTGTTTTTT. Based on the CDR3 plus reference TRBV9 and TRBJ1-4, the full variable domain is DSGVTQTPKHLITATGQRVTLRCSPRSGDLSVYWYQQSLDQGLQFLIQYYNGEERAKGNILERFSAQQFPDLHSELNLSSLELGDSALYFCASSGTGVGTNEKLFFGSGTQLSVL.

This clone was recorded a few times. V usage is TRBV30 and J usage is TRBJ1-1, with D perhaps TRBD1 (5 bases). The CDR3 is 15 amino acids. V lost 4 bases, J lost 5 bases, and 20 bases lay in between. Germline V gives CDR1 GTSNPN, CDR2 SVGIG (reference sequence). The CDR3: CAWIEAGWGLTEAFF. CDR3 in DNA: TGTGCCTGGATAGAGGCAGGGTGGGGATTGACTGAAGCTTTCTTT. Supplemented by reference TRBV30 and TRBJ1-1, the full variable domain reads SQTIHQWPATLVQPVGSPLSLECTVEGTSNPNLYWYRQAAGRGLQLLFYSVGIGQISSEVPQNLSASRPQDRQFILSSKKLLLSDSGFYLCAWIEAGWGLTEAFFGQGTRLTVV.

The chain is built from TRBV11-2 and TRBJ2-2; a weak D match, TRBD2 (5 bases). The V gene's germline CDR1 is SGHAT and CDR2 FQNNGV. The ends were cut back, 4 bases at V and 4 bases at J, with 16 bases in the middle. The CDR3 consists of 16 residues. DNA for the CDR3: TGTGCCAGCAGCTCGCCTATGGGCCGGGGCACCGGGGAGCTGTTTTTT. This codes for CASSSPMGRGTGELFF.

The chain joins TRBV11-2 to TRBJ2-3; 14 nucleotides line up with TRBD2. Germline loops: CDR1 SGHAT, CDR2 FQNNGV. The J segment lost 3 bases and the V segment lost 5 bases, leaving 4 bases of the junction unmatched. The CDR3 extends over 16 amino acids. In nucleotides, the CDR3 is TGTGCCAGCAGCCCTGGGACTAGCGGGGGAACAGATACGCAGTATTTT. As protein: CASSPGTSGGTDTQYF.

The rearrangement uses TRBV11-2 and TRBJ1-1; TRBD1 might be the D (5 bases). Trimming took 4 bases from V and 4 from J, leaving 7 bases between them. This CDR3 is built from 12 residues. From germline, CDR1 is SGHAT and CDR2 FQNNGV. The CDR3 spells CASSWGGTEAFF. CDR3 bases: TGTGCCAGCAGCTGGGGGGGCACTGAAGCTTTCTTT.

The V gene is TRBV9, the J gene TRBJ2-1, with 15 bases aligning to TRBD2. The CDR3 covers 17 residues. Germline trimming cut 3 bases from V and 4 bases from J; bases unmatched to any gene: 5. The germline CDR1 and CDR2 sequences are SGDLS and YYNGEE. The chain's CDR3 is CASSEGTSGGRYNEQFF. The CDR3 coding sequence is TGTGCCAGCAGCGAGGGGACTAGCGGGGGGCGGTACAATGAGCAGTTCTTC.

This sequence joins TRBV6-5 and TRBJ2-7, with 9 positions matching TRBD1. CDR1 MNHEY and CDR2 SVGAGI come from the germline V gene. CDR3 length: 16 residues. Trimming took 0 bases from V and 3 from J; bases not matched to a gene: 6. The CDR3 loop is CASSYSGQGPSYEQYF. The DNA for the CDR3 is TGTGCCAGCAGTTACTCAGGACAGGGGCCCAGCTACGAGCAGTACTTC.